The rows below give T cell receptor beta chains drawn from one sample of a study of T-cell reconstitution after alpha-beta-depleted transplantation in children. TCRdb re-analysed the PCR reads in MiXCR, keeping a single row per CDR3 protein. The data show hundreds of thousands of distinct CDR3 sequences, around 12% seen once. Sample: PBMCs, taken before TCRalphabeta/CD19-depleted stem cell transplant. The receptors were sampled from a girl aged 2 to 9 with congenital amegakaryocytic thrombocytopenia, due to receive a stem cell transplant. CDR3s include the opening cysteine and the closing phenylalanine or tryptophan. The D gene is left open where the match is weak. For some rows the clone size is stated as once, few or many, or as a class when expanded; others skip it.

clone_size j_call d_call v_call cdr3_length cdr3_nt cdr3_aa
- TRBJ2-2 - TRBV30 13 TGTGCCTGGAGTGGCCGGCGGACCGGGGAGCTGTTTTTT CAWSGRRTGELFF
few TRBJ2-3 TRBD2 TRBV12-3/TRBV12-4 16 TGTGCCAGCAGCCCTCCTAGCGGGAGTGTTCTAGATACGCAGTATTTT CASSPPSGSVLDTQYF
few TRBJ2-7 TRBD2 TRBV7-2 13 TGTGCCAGCAGCTTCAGCGGGATGGGCGAGCAGTACTTC CASSFSGMGEQYF
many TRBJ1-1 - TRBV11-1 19 TGTGCCAGCAGCTTAGAGAACGAACACGAGGGCTCGCCGGGCACTGAAGCTTTCTTT CASSLENEHEGSPGTEAFF
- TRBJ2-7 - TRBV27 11 TGTGCCAGCGGCCCCACAGGGTGGCAGTACTTC CASGPTGWQYF
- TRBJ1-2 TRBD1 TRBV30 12 TGTGCCTGGAGTTCCTACAGGGGAGGCGACACCTTC CAWSSYRGGDTF
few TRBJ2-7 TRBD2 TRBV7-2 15 TGTGCCAGCAGCCCTTGGACTAGGATCCGCAACGAGCAGTACTTC CASSPWTRIRNEQYF
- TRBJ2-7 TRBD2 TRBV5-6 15 TGTGCCAGCAGCCGGTCCGGGGGGATTTCCTACGAGCAGTACTTC CASSRSGGISYEQYF
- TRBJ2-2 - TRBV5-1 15 TGCGCCAGCAGCTTGGAAGCTCGACCCACCGGGGAGCTGTTTTTT CASSLEARPTGELFF
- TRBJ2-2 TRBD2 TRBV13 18 TGTGCCAGCAGAAAAGGACTAGCGGGGAGGAGGAACACCGGGGAGCTGTTTTTT CASRKGLAGRRNTGELFF
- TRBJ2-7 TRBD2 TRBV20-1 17 TGCAGTGCAAACTCCGGACTAGCGGGAGGGAGGGATGGTGAGCAGTACTTC CSANSGLAGGRDGEQYF
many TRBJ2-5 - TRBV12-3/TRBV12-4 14 TGTGCCAGCAGTTTAGGGACGGGTAAAGAGACCCAGTACTTC CASSLGTGKETQYF
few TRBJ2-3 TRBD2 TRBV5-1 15 TGCGCCAGCAGTCCCAAGCGGGAGAGGGCAGATACGCAGTATTTT CASSPKRERADTQYF
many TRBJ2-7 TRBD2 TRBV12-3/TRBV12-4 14 TGTGCCAGCAGTTTATCGGCTAGCGGGTACGAGCAGTACTTC CASSLSASGYEQYF
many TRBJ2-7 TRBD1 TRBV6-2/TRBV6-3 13 TGTGCCAGTGAACCCGGGACAGCTTACGAGCAGTACTTC CASEPGTAYEQYF
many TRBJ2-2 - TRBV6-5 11 TGTGCCAGCACCAAAGGGGGGGAGCTGTTTTTT CASTKGGELFF
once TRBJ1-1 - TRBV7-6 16 TGTGCCAGCAGCTTAGGGGGTACAGGGATATTCACTGAAGCTTTCTTT CASSLGGTGIFTEAFF
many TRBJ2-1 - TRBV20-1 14 TGCAGTGCTAAAGGACTTTCACCTTACAATGAGCAGTTCTTC CSAKGLSPYNEQFF
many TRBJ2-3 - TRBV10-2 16 TGCGCCAGCAGTGATTGGGTAGCGGCTAGCACAGATACGCAGTATTTT CASSDWVAASTDTQYF
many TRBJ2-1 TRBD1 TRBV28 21 TGTGCCAGCACTCTCACCAAGGGGGCATCGGTAGGTAGGGGCACCTACAATGAGCAGTTCTTC CASTLTKGASVGRGTYNEQFF
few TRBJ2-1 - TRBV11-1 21 TGTGCCAGCAGCTTAGAGTTTAAATATGATATGAGGACCTCAGGGGGGAATGAGCAGTTCTTC CASSLEFKYDMRTSGGNEQFF
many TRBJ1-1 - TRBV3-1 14 TGTGCCAGCAGCCAAGATACCAGTAACACTGAAGCTTTCTTT CASSQDTSNTEAFF
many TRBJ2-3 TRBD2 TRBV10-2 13 TGCGCCATCCAGACTAGCGGCACAGATACGCAGTATTTT CAIQTSGTDTQYF
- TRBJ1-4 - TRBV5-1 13 TGCGCCAGCAGCCCGGGGAGCCAGCAAAAACTGTTTTTT CASSPGSQQKLFF
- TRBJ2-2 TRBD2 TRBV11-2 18 TGTGCCAGCAGGCCCGGGACTAGCGGGAGGAGGGACACCGGGGAGCTGTTTTTT CASRPGTSGRRDTGELFF
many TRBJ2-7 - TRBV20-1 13 TGCAGTGCTAGTGGCTTTACCTCCTACGAGCAGTACTTC CSASGFTSYEQYF
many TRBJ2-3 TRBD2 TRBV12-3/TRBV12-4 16 TGTGCCAGCAGTTTAGATGGACTAGCGGGAGTAGATACGCAGTATTTT CASSLDGLAGVDTQYF